These 7 T cell receptor beta chains were all obtained from the same sample, sequenced in a study of OX40 agonist ivuxolimab in advanced cancers. Here immunoSEQ multiplex PCR was the method, and the copy in TCRdb shows in-frame clones only, minus some. The sample includes around 69,000 clones, around nine tenths of them seen just once. Sequenced here: CD4+ or CD8+ T cells sorted from blood, sampled in a trial of the OX40 agonist ivuxolimab. Receptors were obtained from an adult with an advanced solid tumor such as melanoma, head and neck, liver or kidney cancer.

This chain uses TRBV7-9 with TRBJ1-4; 9 bases line up with TRBD1. J lost 5 bases, V lost 4 bases, and 5 bases had no gene match. Germline assignment: CDR1 SEHNR and CDR2 FQNEAQ (reference sequence). The CDR3 loop spans 15 amino acids. The CDR3 is CASSSSGQGNEKLFF. The DNA for the CDR3 is TGTGCCAGCAGCTCTTCGGGACAGGGAAATGAAAAACTGTTTTTT.

The gene calls are TRBV29-1 and TRBJ2-6; D not resolved. The CDR3 has 14 amino acids. V was trimmed by 5 bases and J by 3 bases, leaving 11 bases between them. CDR1 SQVTM and CDR2 ANQGSEA come from the germline V gene. The CDR3: CSVSILGGANVLTF. CDR3 nucleotide sequence: TGCAGCGTTTCGATTCTCGGTGGGGCCAACGTCCTGACTTTC. The whole variable domain, remainder taken from reference TRBV29-1 and TRBJ2-6, is SAVISQKPSRDICQRGTSLTIQCQVDSQVTMMFWYRQQPGQSLTLIATANQGSEATYESGFVIDKFPISRPNLTFSTLTVSNMSPEDSSIYLCSVSILGGANVLTFGAGSRLTVL.

Only one count was recorded for this clone. V is TRBV2 and J is TRBJ2-1, with TRBD2 matching over 9 bases. The V and J ends lost 3 bases and 2 bases, in that order; junction bases with no gene match: 2. Per germline, CDR1 SNHLY and CDR2 FYNNEI. This CDR3 region has 15 residues. CDR3: CASSEVAGAYNEQFF. The DNA of the CDR3 is TGTGCCAGCAGTGAGGTAGCGGGGGCCTACAATGAGCAGTTCTTC.

The V gene is TRBV28, the J gene TRBJ1-2; D uncertain. Trimming cost V 3 bases and J 5 bases, with 7 bases left between them. Germline V gene data show CDR1 as MDHEN and CDR2 as SYDVKM. The CDR3 is 12 residues long. Here the CDR3 reads CASSFSRYGYTF. The CDR3 coding sequence is TGTGCCAGCAGTTTTTCCCGGTATGGCTACACCTTC.

The V call is TRBV5-6, the J call TRBJ2-3; 9 bases map to TRBD2. J gave up 10 bases and V 6 bases, and 9 bases lay outside the gene matches. The CDR3 is 13 residues long. Germline V gene lookup returns CDR1 SGHDT and CDR2 YYEEEE. The CDR3 protein is CASTVQGGGAQYF. DNA for the CDR3: TGTGCCAGCACCGTGCAAGGCGGGGGGGCGCAGTATTTT.

The rearrangement uses TRBV10-3 and TRBJ2-2, with TRBD2 matching 8 bases. The ends lost 3 bases at V and 4 bases at J; junction bases unmatched: 7. CDR1 is ENHRY, CDR2 SYGVKD, per germline. This CDR3 is 16 amino acids long. CDR3 nucleotides: TGTGCCATCAGTGATCGAGCGGGAGTCGGCACCGGGGAGCTGTTTTTT. It specifies CAISDRAGVGTGELFF.

This chain joins TRBV10-1 and TRBJ2-4; tentatively, D is TRBD1 (6 bases). Germline-derived CDR1 and CDR2 are WNHNN and SYGVQD (reference sequence). This CDR3 region has 13 residues. Trimming took off 0 bases at V and 15 bases at J, with 15 bases between the two ends. The CDR3 DNA reads as TGCGCCAGCAGTGAGTCTGTAGGGGGTCGTCTGTACTTC. Protein sequence: CASSESVGGRLYF.